Following are 6 T cell receptor beta chains from one sample sequenced in a study of shared clonotypes between healthy human individuals. Sequencing was performed with immunoSEQ multiplex PCR; in TCRdb, only in-frame clones are kept and a portion is missing. The sample lists under 2.5 million clones; around 93% were seen once. Material for sequencing was naive CD4+ T cells from PBMCs. Specified subset: CD45RA+ positively selected. The source of these receptors is a man between 18 and 29 years old in good health. Some clones in this sample may be carry-over from other donors' samples.

The rearrangement uses TRBV28 and TRBJ1-1, with D hard to call. This CDR3 comprises 15 residues. V was trimmed by 3 bases and J by 0 bases, leaving 11 bases between them. CDR1 MDHEN and CDR2 SYDVKM come from the germline V gene. CDR3: CASSFLRALNTEAFF. CDR3 sequence (DNA): TGTGCCAGCAGTTTCCTTCGCGCCCTGAACACTGAAGCTTTCTTT. The variable domain in full, completed from reference TRBV28 and TRBJ1-1, reads DVKVTQSSRYLVKRTGEKVFLECVQDMDHENMFWYRQDPGLGLRLIYFSYDVKMKEKGDIPEGYSVSREKKERFSLILESASTNQTSMYLCASSFLRALNTEAFFGQGTRLTVV.

The chain has TRBV19 and TRBJ2-1; maybe TRBD1 (6 bases). V lost 10 bases and J 0 bases, leaving 19 bases between the germline ends. Per the germline V gene, CDR1 is LNHDA and CDR2 is SQIVND (reference sequence). The CDR3 runs 16 residues. CDR3 region: CATEWTAGASYNEQFF. The CDR3 DNA reads as TGTGCCACAGAATGGACTGCAGGGGCCTCCTACAATGAGCAGTTCTTC.

In the case of this clone: Other DNA sequences in the sample encode the same CDR3. The gene calls are TRBV4-1 and TRBJ2-5; D uncertain. The CDR3 extends over 11 amino acids. In germline, CDR1 is MGHRA, CDR2 YSYEKL. The V gene lost 3 bases and the J gene lost 2 bases, with 1 base spanning the gap. CDR3 residues: CASSQQETQYF. The DNA of the CDR3 is TGCGCCAGCAGCCAGCAAGAGACCCAGTACTTC.

This chain uses TRBV7-7 with TRBJ2-1, with unresolved D. Germline V lookup: CDR1 SSHAT, CDR2 FNYEAQ (reference sequence). Trimming took off 2 bases at V and 10 bases at J, with 12 bases between the two ends. The length of the CDR3 is 13 residues. CDR3 sequence reads: CASSLLTGREQFF. DNA for the CDR3: TGTGCCAGCAGCTTACTAACCGGGCGGGAGCAGTTCTTC.

The V gene is TRBV7-2, the J gene TRBJ2-1; TRBD1 matches 10 bases. Trimming at V came to 5 bases and at J to 6 bases, leaving 7 bases not matched to a gene. The CDR3 sequence is 15 residues long. Germline values: CDR1 SGHTA, CDR2 FQGNSA. CDR3 nucleotide sequence: TGTGCCAGCAGCCCAAGACAGGGGGCAGGCAATGAGCAGTTCTTC. This encodes CASSPRQGAGNEQFF.

The chain carries TRBV27 and TRBJ2-7; 11 bases are shared with TRBD2. This CDR3 has 15 amino acids. V was pared by 6 bases and J by 3 bases, with 7 bases of the junction left unmatched. Germline V gene lookup returns CDR1 MNHEY and CDR2 SMNVEV (reference sequence). The CDR3 region has the DNA TGTGCCAGCAGGCCCGGGACTAGCGGATACTACGAGCAGTACTTC. This gives the protein CASRPGTSGYYEQYF.